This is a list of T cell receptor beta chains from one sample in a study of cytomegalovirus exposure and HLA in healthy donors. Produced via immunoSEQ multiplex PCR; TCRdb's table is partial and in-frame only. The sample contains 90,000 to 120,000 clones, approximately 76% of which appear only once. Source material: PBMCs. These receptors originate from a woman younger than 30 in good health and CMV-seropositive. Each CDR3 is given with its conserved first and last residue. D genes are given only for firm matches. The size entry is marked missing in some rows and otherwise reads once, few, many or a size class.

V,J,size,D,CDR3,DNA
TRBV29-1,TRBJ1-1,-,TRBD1,CSVNGQGNTEAFF,TGCAGCGTCAACGGACAGGGGAACACTGAAGCTTTCTTT
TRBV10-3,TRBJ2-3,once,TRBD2,CAITSASGSADTQYF,TGTGCCATCACGTCCGCTAGCGGGTCCGCAGATACGCAGTATTTT
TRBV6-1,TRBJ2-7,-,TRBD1,CASSVASGTGAGEQYF,TGTGCCAGCAGTGTTGCCTCCGGGACAGGGGCGGGCGAGCAGTACTTC
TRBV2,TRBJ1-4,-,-,CASRRQRNEKLFF,TGTGCCAGCAGGAGACAGAGAAATGAAAAACTGTTTTTT
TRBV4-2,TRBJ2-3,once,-,CASSHVIAESTDTQYF,TGTGCCAGCAGCCACGTGATAGCGGAAAGCACAGATACGCAGTATTTT
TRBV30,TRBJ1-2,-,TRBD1,CAWTDRGRSGYTF,TGTGCCTGGACCGACAGGGGGCGAAGTGGCTACACCTTC
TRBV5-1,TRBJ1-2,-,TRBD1,CASSWMDRVRGYTF,TGCGCCAGCAGCTGGATGGACAGGGTGAGGGGCTACACCTTC
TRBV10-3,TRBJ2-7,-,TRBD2,CAIRTGTSGYEQYF,TGTGCCATCAGGACCGGGACTAGCGGCTACGAGCAGTACTTC
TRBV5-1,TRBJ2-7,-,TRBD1,CASSSGQGNYEQYF,TGCGCCAGCAGCTCGGGACAGGGGAACTACGAGCAGTACTTC
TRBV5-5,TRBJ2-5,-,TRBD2,CASSLEHRASGQETQYF,TGTGCCAGCAGCTTGGAGCATCGGGCTAGCGGACAAGAGACCCAGTACTTC
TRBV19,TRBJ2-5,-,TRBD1,CASSGQGGETQYF,TGTGCCAGTAGTGGACAGGGTGGAGAGACCCAGTACTTC
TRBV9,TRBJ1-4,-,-,CASSVERTYNEKLFF,TGTGCCAGCAGCGTAGAGCGGACTTATAATGAAAAACTGTTTTTT
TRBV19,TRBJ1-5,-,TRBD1,CASSWDRATYSNQPQHF,TGTGCCAGTAGTTGGGACAGGGCGACGTATAGCAATCAGCCCCAGCATTTT
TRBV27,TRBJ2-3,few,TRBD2,CASSLSPGGTDTQYF,TGTGCCAGCAGTTTATCACCGGGAGGTACAGATACGCAGTATTTT
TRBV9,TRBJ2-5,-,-,CASSVGRGETQYF,TGTGCCAGCAGCGTTGGCAGGGGTGAGACCCAGTACTTC
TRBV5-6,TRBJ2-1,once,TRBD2,CASSLGGRIYNEQFF,TGTGCCAGCAGCTTGGGCGGGAGGATCTACAATGAGCAGTTCTTC
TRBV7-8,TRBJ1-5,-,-,CASSFLREMSNQPQHF,TGTGCCAGCAGCTTTTTGAGGGAGATGAGCAATCAGCCCCAGCATTTT
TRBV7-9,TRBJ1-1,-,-,CSSSSDYRTEAFF,TGTTCCAGCAGCTCTGACTATCGGACCGAAGCTTTCTTT
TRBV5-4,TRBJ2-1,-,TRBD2,CASSLAGGQGEQFF,TGTGCCAGCAGCCTAGCGGGAGGCCAGGGTGAGCAGTTCTTC
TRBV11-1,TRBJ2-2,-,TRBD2,CASSLGLAAGELFF,TGTGCCAGCAGCTTGGGACTAGCGGCCGGGGAGCTGTTTTTT
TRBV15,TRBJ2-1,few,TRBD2,CATSRASGTSGTYNEQFF,TGTGCCACCAGCAGAGCCAGTGGGACTAGCGGAACTTACAATGAGCAGTTCTTC
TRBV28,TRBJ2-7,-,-,CASSGDNNNYEQYF,TGTGCCAGCTCCGGGGACAATAACAACTACGAGCAGTACTTC
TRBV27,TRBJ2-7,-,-,CASSLTVSYEQYF,TGTGCCAGCAGTTTGACAGTCTCCTACGAGCAGTACTTC
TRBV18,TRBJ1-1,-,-,CASSPLGGTEAFF,TGTGCCAGCTCACCCTTAGGGGGCACTGAAGCTTTCTTT
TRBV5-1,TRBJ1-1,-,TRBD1,CASSLQIQGGNTEAFF,TGCGCCAGCAGCTTACAAATTCAGGGGGGGAACACTGAAGCTTTCTTT
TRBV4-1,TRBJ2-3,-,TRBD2,CASSQLTSGTDTQYF,TGCGCCAGCAGCCAATTGACTAGCGGCACAGATACGCAGTATTTT
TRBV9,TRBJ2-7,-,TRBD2,CASSVAGGPYEQYF,TGTGCCAGCAGCGTAGCGGGAGGACCCTACGAGCAGTACTTC
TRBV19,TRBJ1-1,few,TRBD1,CASSATGVTEAFF,TGTGCCAGTAGTGCTACAGGGGTGACTGAAGCTTTCTTT
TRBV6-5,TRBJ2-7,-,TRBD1,CASSDRGFYEQYF,TGTGCCAGCTCGGACAGGGGGTTCTACGAGCAGTACTTC
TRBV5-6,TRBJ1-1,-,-,CASSLGGLRRNTEAFF,TGTGCCAGCAGCTTGGGGGGACTTAGGCGGAACACTGAAGCTTTCTTT
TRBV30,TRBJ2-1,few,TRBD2,CAWSVDGVGLAGVGGNWEQFF,TGTGCCTGGAGTGTGGACGGTGTGGGACTAGCGGGAGTCGGGGGTAATTGGGAGCAGTTCTTC
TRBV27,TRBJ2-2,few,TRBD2,CASSLAGGRTGELFF,TGTGCCAGCAGTTTAGCGGGAGGCCGGACCGGGGAGCTGTTTTTT
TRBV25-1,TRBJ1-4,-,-,CASSEWGGATNEKLFF,TGTGCCAGCAGTGAATGGGGGGGTGCAACTAATGAAAAACTGTTTTTT
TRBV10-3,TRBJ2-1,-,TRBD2,CAISRIAGERDNEQFF,TGTGCCATCAGCCGCATAGCGGGAGAAAGAGACAATGAGCAGTTCTTC
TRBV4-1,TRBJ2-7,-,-,CASSQDMWESSYEQYF,TGCGCCAGCAGCCAAGATATGTGGGAGAGCTCCTACGAGCAGTACTTC
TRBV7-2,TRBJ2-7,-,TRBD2,CASSYQAGGPDEQYF,TGTGCCAGCAGCTATCAAGCGGGAGGGCCGGACGAGCAGTACTTC
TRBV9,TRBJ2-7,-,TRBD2,CATLFRDYHPYEQYF,TGTGCCACCCTGTTCAGGGACTATCATCCCTACGAGCAGTACTTC
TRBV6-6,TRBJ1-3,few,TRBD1,CASNRGTVINTIYF,TGTGCCAGCAACAGAGGGACAGTCATCAACACCATATATTTT
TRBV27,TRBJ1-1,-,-,CASRPGMAMNTEAFF,TGTGCCAGCCGCCCAGGGATGGCTATGAACACTGAAGCTTTCTTT
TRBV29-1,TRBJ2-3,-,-,CSVEFQGGHTDTQYF,TGCAGCGTTGAATTCCAGGGAGGCCACACAGATACGCAGTATTTT
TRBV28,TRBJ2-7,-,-,CASSFGDGSYEQYF,TGTGCCAGCAGTTTCGGAGACGGTTCCTACGAGCAGTACTTC
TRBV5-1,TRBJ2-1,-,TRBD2,CASSLGSSGSNEQFF,TGCGCCAGCAGCTTGGGGTCTAGCGGGAGCAATGAGCAGTTCTTC
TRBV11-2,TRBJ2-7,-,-,CASSLAPEVPYEQYF,TGTGCCAGCAGCTTAGCCCCAGAAGTTCCCTACGAGCAGTACTTC
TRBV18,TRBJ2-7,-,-,CASSQGDEQYF,TGTGCCAGCTCACAGGGAGACGAGCAGTACTTC
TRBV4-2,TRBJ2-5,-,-,CASSQRGQEETQYF,TGTGCCAGCAGCCAGAGAGGGCAGGAAGAGACCCAGTACTTC
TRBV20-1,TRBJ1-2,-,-,CTGTSEGYTF,TGCACAGGGACATCAGAGGGCTACACCTTC